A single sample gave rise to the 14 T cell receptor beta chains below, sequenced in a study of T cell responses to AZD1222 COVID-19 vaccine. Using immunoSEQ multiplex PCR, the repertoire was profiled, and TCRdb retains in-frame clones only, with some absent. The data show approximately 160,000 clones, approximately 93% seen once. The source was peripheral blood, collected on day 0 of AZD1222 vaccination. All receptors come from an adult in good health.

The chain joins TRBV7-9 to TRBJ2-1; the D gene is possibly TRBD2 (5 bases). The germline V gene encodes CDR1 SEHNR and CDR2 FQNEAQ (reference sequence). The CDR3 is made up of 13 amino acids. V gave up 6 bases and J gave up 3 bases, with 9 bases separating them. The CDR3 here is CASSLTSYNEQFF. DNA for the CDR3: TGTGCCAGCAGTCTCACTAGCTACAATGAGCAGTTCTTC.

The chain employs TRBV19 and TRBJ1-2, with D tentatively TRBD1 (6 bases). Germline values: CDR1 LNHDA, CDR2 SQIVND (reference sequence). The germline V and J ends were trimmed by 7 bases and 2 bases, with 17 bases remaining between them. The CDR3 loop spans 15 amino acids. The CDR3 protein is CASTITGLLNYGYTF. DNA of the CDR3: TGTGCCAGTACCATCACAGGGCTTCTCAACTATGGCTACACCTTC. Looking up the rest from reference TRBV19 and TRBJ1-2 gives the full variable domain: DGGITQSPKYLFRKEGQNVTLSCEQNLNHDAMYWYRQDPGQGLRLIYYSQIVNDFQKGDIAEGYSVSREKKESFPLTVTSAQKNPTAFYLCASTITGLLNYGYTFGSGTRLTVV.

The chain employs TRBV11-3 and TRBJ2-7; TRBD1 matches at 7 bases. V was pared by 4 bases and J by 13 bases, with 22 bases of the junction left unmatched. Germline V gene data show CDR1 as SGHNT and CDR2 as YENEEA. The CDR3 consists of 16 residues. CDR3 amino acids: CASSYLKTGPPTTNYF. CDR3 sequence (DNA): TGTGCCAGCAGCTACCTTAAGACAGGGCCCCCGACTACGAATTACTTC. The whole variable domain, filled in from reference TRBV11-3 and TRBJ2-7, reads EAGVVQSPRYKIIEKKQPVAFWCNPISGHNTLYWYLQNLGQGPELLIRYENEEAVDDSQLPKDRFSAERLKGVDSTLKIQPAELGDSAVYLCASSYLKTGPPTTNYFGPGTRLTVT.

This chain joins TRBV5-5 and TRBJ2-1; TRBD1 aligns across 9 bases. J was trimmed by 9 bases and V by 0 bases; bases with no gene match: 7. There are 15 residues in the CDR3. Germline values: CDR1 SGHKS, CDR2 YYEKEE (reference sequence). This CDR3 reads CASSLGTGTGSEQFF. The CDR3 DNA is TGTGCCAGCAGCTTGGGGACCGGGACAGGGAGTGAGCAGTTCTTC.

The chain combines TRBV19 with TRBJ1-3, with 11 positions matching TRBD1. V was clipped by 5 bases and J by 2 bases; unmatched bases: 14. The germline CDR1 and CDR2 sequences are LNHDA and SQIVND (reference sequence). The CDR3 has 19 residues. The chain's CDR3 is CASSDLVRDRGLTGNTIYF. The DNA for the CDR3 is TGTGCCAGTAGTGATCTGGTCCGGGACAGGGGGTTAACTGGAAACACCATATATTTT.

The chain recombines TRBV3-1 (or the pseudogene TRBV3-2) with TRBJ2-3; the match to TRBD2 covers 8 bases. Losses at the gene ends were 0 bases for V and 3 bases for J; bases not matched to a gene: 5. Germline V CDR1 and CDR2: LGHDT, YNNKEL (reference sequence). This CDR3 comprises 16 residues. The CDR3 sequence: CASSQDLLAGTDTQYF. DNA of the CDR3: TGTGCCAGCAGCCAAGATTTATTAGCGGGAACAGATACGCAGTATTTT.

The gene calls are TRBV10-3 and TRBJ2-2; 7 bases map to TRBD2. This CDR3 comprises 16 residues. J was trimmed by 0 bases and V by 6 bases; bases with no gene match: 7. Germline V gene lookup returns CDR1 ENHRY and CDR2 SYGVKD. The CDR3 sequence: CAIRSGITPNTGELFF. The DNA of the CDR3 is TGTGCCATCAGGAGCGGGATCACCCCGAACACCGGGGAGCTGTTTTTT.

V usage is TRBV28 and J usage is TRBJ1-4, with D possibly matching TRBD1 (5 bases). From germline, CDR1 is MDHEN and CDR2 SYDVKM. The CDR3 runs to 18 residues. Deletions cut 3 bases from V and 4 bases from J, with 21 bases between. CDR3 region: CASSFPWFGGQLNEKLFF. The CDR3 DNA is TGTGCCAGCAGTTTCCCCTGGTTCGGAGGACAACTTAATGAAAAACTGTTTTTT.

The CDR3 region is CASSQGNEQFF. The CDR3 nucleotides are TGTGCCAGCAGCCAAGGAAATGAGCAGTTCTTC. The rearrangement uses TRBV14 and TRBJ2-1; no definite D call. There are 11 residues in the CDR3. CDR1 is SGHDN, CDR2 FVKESK, per germline. The ends were cut back, 1 base at V and 7 bases at J, with 2 bases in the middle.

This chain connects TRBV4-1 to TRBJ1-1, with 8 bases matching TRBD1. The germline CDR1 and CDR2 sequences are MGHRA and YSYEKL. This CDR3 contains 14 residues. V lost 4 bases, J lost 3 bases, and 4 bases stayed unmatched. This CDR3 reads CASSRTGMDTEAFF. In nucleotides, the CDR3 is TGCGCCAGCAGCCGGACAGGGATGGACACTGAAGCTTTCTTT.

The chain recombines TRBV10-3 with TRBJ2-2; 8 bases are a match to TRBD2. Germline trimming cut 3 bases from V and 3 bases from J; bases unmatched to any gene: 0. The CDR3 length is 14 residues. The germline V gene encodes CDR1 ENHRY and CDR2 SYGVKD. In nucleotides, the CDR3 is TGTGCCATCAGTGAAGCGGGGGACACCGGGGAGCTGTTTTTT. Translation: CAISEAGDTGELFF.

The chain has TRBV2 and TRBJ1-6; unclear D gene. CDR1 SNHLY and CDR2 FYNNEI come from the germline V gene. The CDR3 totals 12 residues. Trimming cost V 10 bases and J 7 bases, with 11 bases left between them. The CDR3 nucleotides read TGTGCCACCAGAAACATAAATTCACCCCTCCACTTT. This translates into CATRNINSPLHF.

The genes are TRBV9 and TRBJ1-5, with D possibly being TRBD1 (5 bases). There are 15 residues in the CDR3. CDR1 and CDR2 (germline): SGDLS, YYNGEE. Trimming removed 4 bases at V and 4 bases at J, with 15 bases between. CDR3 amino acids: CASSPGGILNQPQHF. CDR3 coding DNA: TGTGCCAGCAGCCCCGGGGGGATTCTTAATCAGCCCCAGCATTTT.

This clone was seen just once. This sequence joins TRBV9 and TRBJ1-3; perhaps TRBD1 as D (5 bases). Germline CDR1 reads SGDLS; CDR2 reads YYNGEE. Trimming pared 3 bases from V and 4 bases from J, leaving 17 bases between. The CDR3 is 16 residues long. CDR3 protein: CASSASRRGAGNTIYF. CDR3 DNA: TGTGCCAGCAGCGCCTCCCGGAGGGGTGCAGGAAACACCATATATTTT.